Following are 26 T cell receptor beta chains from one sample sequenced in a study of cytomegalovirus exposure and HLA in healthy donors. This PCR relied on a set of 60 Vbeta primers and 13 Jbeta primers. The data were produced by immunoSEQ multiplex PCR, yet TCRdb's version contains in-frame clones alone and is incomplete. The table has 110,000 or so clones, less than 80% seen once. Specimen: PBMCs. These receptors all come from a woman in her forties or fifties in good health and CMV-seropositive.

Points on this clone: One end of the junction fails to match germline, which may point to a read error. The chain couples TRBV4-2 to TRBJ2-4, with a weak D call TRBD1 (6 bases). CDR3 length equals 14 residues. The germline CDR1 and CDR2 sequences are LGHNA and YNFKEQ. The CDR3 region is CASSPLGALNSQYF. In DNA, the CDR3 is TGTGCCAGCAGCCCTCTGGGGGCCTTAAACAGTCAGTACTTC.

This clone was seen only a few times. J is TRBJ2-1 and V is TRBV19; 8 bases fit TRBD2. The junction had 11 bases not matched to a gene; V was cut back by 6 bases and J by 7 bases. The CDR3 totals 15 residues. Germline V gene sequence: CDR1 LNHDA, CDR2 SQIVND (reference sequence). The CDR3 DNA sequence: TGTGCCAGTAGATTTTTGACAGGCGGGGGGAATGAGCAGTTCTTC. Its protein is CASRFLTGGGNEQFF.

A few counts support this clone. This CDR3 is CASSLVQGSSSPLHF. CDR3 in DNA: TGTGCCAGCAGTTTAGTACAGGGTAGCTCTTCACCCCTCCACTTT. V and J are TRBV27 and TRBJ1-6, with D possibly matching TRBD1 (6 bases). From germline, CDR1 is MNHEY and CDR2 SMNVEV (reference sequence). The CDR3 loop spans 15 amino acids. V shed 2 bases and J shed 9 bases, with 14 bases lying between them.

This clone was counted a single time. CDR3 sequence: CASGNTAGGNTIYF. In DNA form, the CDR3 reads TGTGCTAGTGGTAACACGGCAGGGGGAAACACCATATATTTT. The chain carries TRBV12-5 and TRBJ1-3; a possible D gene is TRBD1 (5 bases). V was trimmed by 5 bases and J by 4 bases, leaving 12 bases between them. The CDR3 is 14 residues long. The germline V gene encodes CDR1 LGHNT and CDR2 FRNRAP.

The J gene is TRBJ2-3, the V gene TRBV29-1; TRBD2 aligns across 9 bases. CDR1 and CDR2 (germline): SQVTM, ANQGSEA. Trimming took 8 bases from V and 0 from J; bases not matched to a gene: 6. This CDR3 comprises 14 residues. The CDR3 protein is CSTSSGASTDTQYF. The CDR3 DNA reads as TGCAGCACCTCTAGCGGGGCAAGCACAGATACGCAGTATTTT.

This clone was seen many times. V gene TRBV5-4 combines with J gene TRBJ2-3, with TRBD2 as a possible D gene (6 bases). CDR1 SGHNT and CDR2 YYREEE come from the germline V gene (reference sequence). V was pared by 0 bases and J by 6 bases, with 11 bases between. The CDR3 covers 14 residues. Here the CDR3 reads CASSLAGVGDTQYF. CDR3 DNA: TGTGCCAGCAGCTTGGCGGGGGTCGGGGATACGCAGTATTTT.

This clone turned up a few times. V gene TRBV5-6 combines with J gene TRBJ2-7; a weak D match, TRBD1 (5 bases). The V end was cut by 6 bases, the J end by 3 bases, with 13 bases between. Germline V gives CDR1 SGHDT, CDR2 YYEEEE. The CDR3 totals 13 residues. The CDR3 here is CASTRHRSYEQYF. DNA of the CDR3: TGTGCCAGCACCCGCCACAGGAGCTACGAGCAGTACTTC.

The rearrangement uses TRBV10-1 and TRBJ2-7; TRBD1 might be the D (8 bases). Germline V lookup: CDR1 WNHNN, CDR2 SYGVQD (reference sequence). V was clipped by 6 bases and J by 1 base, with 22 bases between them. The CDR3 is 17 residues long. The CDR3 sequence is CASRGGKDRVGSYEQYF. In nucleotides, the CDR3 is TGCGCCAGCAGGGGGGGGAAGGACAGGGTAGGGTCCTACGAGCAGTACTTC.

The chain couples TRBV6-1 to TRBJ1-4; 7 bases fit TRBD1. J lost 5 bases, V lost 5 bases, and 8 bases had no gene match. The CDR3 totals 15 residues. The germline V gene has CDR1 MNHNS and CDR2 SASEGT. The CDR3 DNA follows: TGTGCCAGCAGTCCATGGACAGGAAAGAATGAAAAACTGTTTTTT. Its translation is CASSPWTGKNEKLFF.

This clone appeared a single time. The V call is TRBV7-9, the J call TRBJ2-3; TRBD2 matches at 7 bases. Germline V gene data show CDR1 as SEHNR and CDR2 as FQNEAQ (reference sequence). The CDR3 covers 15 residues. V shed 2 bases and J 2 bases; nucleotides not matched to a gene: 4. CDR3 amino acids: CASSLSGGPTDTQYF. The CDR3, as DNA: TGTGCCAGCAGCTTATCGGGGGGTCCCACAGATACGCAGTATTTT. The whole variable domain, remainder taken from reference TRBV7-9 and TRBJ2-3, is DTGVSQNPRHKITKRGQNVTFRCDPISEHNRLYWYRQTLGQGPEFLTYFQNEAQLEKSRLLSDRFSAERPKGSFSTLEIQRTEQGDSAMYLCASSLSGGPTDTQYFGPGTRLTVL.

CDR3 protein: CASSKTGGSTNEKLFF. The CDR3 nucleotides are TGCGCCAGCAGCAAGACAGGGGGCAGTACTAATGAAAAACTGTTTTTT. The chain joins TRBV4-1 to TRBJ1-4; 10 bases map to TRBD1. The V gene's germline CDR1 is MGHRA and CDR2 YSYEKL. Unmatched junction bases numbered 5, after V lost 5 bases and J lost 2 bases. The length of the CDR3 is 16 residues.

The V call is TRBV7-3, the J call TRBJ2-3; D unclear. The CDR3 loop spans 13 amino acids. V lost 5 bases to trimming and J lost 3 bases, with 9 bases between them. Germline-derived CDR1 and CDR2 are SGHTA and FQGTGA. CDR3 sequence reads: CASSPPQTDTQYF. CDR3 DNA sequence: TGTGCCAGCAGCCCCCCCCAAACAGATACGCAGTATTTT. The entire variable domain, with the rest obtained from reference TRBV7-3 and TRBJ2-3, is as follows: GAGVSQTPSNKVTEKGKYVELRCDPISGHTALYWYRQSLGQGPEFLIYFQGTGAADDSGLPNDRFFAVRPEGSVSTLKIQRTERGDSAVYLCASSPPQTDTQYFGPGTRLTVL.

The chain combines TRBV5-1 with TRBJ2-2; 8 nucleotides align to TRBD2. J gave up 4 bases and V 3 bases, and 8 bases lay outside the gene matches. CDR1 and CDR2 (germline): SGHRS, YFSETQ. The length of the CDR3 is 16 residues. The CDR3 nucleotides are TGCGCCAGCAGCTCACTAGCGGAGCGAGGCACCGGGGAGCTGTTTTTT. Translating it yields CASSSLAERGTGELFF.

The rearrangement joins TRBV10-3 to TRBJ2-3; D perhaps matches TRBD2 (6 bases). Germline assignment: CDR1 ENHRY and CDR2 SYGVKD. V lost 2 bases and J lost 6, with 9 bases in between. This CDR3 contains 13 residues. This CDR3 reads CAISEGGPDTQYF. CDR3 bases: TGTGCCATCAGTGAGGGAGGGCCTGATACGCAGTATTTT.

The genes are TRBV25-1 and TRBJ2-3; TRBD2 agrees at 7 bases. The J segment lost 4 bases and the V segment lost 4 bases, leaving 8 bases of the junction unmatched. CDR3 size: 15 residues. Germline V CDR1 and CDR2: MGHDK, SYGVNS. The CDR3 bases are TGTGCCAGCAGTGTGGGGGAGGGAGGAGCAGATACGCAGTATTTT. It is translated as CASSVGEGGADTQYF.

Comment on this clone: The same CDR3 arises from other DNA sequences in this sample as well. The DNA for the CDR3 is TGCGCCAGCAGCCAGGCCACTAGCGGAGTCAATGAGCAGTTCTTC. Its translation: CASSQATSGVNEQFF. The rearrangement joins TRBV4-3 to TRBJ2-1; 8 nucleotides match TRBD2. The germline gives CDR1 LGHNA, CDR2 YSLEER. J gave up 6 bases and V 3 bases, and 7 bases lay outside the gene matches. The CDR3 length is 15 residues.

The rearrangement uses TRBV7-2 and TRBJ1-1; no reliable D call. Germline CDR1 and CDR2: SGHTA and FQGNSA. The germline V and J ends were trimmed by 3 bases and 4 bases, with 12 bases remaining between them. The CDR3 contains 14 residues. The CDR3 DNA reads TGTGCCAGCAGCTTCGCACCCGGCGGCACTGAAGCTTTCTTT. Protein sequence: CASSFAPGGTEAFF.

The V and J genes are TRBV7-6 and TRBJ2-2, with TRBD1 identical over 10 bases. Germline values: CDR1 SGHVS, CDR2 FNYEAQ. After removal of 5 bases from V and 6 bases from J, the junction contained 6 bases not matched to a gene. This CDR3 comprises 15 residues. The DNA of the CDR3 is TGTGCCAGCAGCCGAGCCGGGACAGGGGCCGGGGAGCTGTTTTTT. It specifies CASSRAGTGAGELFF.

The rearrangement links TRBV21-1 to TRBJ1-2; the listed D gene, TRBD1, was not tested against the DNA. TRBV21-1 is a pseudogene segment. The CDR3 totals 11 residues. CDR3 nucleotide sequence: TGTGCCAGCAGCACTGACAGGGACTACACCTTC. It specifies CASSTDRDYTF.

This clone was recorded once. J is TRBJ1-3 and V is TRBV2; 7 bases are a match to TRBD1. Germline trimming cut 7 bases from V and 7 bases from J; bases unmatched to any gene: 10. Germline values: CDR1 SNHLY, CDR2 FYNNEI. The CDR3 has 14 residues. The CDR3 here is CASKPGTAVNTIYF. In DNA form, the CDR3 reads TGTGCCAGCAAACCCGGGACAGCTGTGAACACCATATATTTT.

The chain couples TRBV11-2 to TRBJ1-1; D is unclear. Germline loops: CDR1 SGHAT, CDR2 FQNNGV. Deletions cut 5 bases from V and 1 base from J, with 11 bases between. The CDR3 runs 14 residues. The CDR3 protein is CASSPRTRNTEAFF. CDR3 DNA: TGTGCCAGCAGCCCCCGGACTCGGAACACTGAAGCTTTCTTT.

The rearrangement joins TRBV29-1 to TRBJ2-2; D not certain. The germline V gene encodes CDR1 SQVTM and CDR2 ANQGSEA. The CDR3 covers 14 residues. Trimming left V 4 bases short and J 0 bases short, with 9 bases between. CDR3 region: CSVAPRTNTGELFF. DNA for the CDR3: TGCAGCGTTGCCCCGCGGACGAACACCGGGGAGCTGTTTTTT.

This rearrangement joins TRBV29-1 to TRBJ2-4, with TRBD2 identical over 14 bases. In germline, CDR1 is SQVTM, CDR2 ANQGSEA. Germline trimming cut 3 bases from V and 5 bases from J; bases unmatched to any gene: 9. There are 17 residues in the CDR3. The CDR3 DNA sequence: TGCAGCGTTGAGGGGACTAGCGGGAGAACGGGCCAAAACATTCAGTACTTC. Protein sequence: CSVEGTSGRTGQNIQYF.

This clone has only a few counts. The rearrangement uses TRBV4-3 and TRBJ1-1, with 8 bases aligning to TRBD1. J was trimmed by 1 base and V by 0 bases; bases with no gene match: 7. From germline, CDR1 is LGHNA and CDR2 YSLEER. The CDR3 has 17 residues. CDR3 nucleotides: TGCGCCAGCAGCCAAGATCGTAGGACAGGGCCGAACACTGAAGCTTTCTTT. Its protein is CASSQDRRTGPNTEAFF.

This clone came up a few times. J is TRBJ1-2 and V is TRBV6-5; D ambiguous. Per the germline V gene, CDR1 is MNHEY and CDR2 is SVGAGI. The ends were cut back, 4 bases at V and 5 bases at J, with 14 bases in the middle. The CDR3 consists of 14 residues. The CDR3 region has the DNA TGTGCCAGCAGTTCAAGGCTTGGGAGATATGGCTACACCTTC. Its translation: CASSSRLGRYGYTF.

The CDR3 region has the DNA TGTGCCAGCAGAACACAGGGGCCCCGTGGCTACACCTTC. Protein: CASRTQGPRGYTF. The rearrangement links TRBV6-5 to TRBJ1-2, with 7 bases lining up with TRBD1. Germline trimming cut 6 bases from V and 7 bases from J; bases unmatched to any gene: 8. CDR3 length: 13 amino acids. Germline V lookup: CDR1 MNHEY, CDR2 SVGAGI.